This entry concerns a single T cell receptor (beta chain). This specimen comes from a study of shared clonotypes between healthy human individuals. The V gene's germline CDR1 is MDHEN and CDR2 SYDVKM. V lost 3 bases to trimming and J lost 2 bases, with 9 bases between them. This CDR3 is 14 amino acids long. TCRdb keeps only in-frame clones here, not all; method: immunoSEQ multiplex PCR. This sample has a few hundred thousand clones, with 95% to 98% found just once. The receptor was isolated from a woman in her 30s in good health. V is TRBV28 and J is TRBJ2-3, with D unclear. Sequencing was done on a sample of naive CD4+ T cells sorted from blood. Subset here: CD45RA+ positively selected. The CDR3 DNA sequence: TGTGCCAGCAGTTTCCCTCCTCACACAGATACGCAGTATTTT. It specifies CASSFPPHTDTQYF.